This T cell receptor beta chain was recovered during a study of T cells in narcolepsy. Regarding the study as a whole: Blood of same and different patients, but not healthy controls, reportedly held recurring autoreactive clonotypes.

Only in-frame clones appear in the TCRdb table, and some are missing; sequencing was by immunoSEQ multiplex PCR. The table lists tens of thousands of clones, about 91% of them singletons. CDR3 size: 15 residues. The germline V and J ends were trimmed by 0 bases and 3 bases, with 12 bases remaining between them. CDR1 and CDR2 from the germline V gene are LGHNA and YSLEER. As regards this clone: What it recognizes is unknown.

The chain has TRBV4-3 and TRBJ2-7; perhaps TRBD2 as D (5 bases). This sequence originates from a human donor with narcolepsy. The sequencing input was CD45RA- memory CD4+ T cells from PBMCs. CDR3 region: CASSQEFGNNYEQYF. In DNA form, the CDR3 reads TGCGCCAGCAGCCAAGAATTCGGGAATAACTACGAGCAGTACTTC.